What follows are 17 T cell receptor beta chains derived from one specimen sequenced in a study of blood T cells in healthy people across ages (dated by TCRdb to about 2015). Libraries were constructed by 5' RACE. The sequencer listed for this sample is Illumina HiSeq 2500. The second PCR ran for roughly 7 to 12 cycles and used a J-beta primer mix along with a sample-barcoded 5' primer. The public sequencing data were trimmed at Q25 with fastp and processed into clonotypes with MiXCR by TCRdb, which kept only in-frame beta chains. Rows matching on CDR3 protein sequence are summarized as one entry with the most common DNA and genes. This sample holds around 1,500,000 distinct CDR3 sequences; roughly 27% were observed only once. Of the sample, 7% to 9% falls within the top ten clones. Sequencing input: blood. The receptors here all came from a woman aged 30 to 39 in good health.

V usage is TRBV11-1 and J usage is TRBJ2-5; the D call may be TRBD1 or TRBD2 (5 bases each). The CDR3 is made up of 14 amino acids. Germline lookup yields CDR1 SGHAT and CDR2 FQDESV (reference sequence). V was cut by 5 bases and J by 7 bases, with 17 bases left in between. CDR3 sequence (DNA): TGTGCCAGCAGCCGGGACCTGTCTCAGGGGACCCAGTACTTC. This codes for CASSRDLSQGTQYF. Together with reference TRBV11-1 and TRBJ2-5, the CDR3 gives the full variable domain: EAEVAQSPRYKITEKSQAVAFWCDPISGHATLYWYRQILGQGPELLVQFQDESVVDDSQLPKDRFSAERLKGVDSTLKIQPAELGDSAMYLCASSRDLSQGTQYFGPGTRLLVL.

This clonotype was detected a few times. This chain uses TRBV11-2 with TRBJ1-2, with 7 nucleotides matching TRBD1. V dropped 1 base and J dropped 4; count of bases not matched to a gene: 6. This CDR3 is built from 15 residues. Germline V gene sequence: CDR1 SGHAT, CDR2 FQNNGV. This CDR3 reads CASSLGGTARYGYTF. The CDR3 bases are TGTGCCAGCAGCTTAGGAGGGACAGCCCGCTATGGCTACACCTTC. Full variable domain (outside the CDR3, taken from reference TRBV11-2 and TRBJ1-2): EAGVAQSPRYKIIEKRQSVAFWCNPISGHATLYWYQQILGQGPKLLIQFQNNGVVDDSQLPKDRFSAERLKGVDSTLKIQPAKLEDSAVYLCASSLGGTARYGYTFGSGTRLTVV.

The J gene is TRBJ2-1, the V gene TRBV3-1; D is ambiguous. V was trimmed by 1 base and J by 5 bases, leaving 9 bases between them. The CDR3 totals 14 residues. Germline V CDR1 and CDR2: LGHDT, YNNKEL (reference sequence). The CDR3 bases are TGTGCCAGCAGCCAAGTTCCTCCGAACAATGAGCAGTTCTTC. Translated: CASSQVPPNNEQFF.

The chain carries TRBV20-1 and TRBJ2-1; 7 positions agree with TRBD1. CDR1 DFQATT and CDR2 SNEGSKA come from the germline V gene (reference sequence). V dropped 5 bases and J dropped 2; count of bases not matched to a gene: 9. CDR3 length: 15 residues. CDR3 DNA: TGCAGTGCTGGCCTCCGGGACAGACCCTACAATGAGCAGTTCTTC. As protein: CSAGLRDRPYNEQFF.

Many counts were recorded for this clonotype. The rearrangement joins TRBV5-1 to TRBJ2-1, with 8 bases that match TRBD2. The germline gives CDR1 SGHRS, CDR2 YFSETQ. The CDR3 is 15 amino acids. The V gene end was trimmed by 2 bases and the J gene end by 2 bases; junction bases not matched to a gene: 3. DNA for the CDR3: TGCGCCAGCAGCTTAGTAGCGGGGACCTACAATGAGCAGTTCTTC. The encoded protein is CASSLVAGTYNEQFF.

The chain carries TRBV9 and TRBJ1-4; D is uncertain. Germline CDR1 and CDR2: SGDLS and YYNGEE. V gave up 4 bases and J gave up 8 bases, with 18 bases separating them. This CDR3 spans 15 amino acids. CDR3 DNA: TGTGCCAGCAGCACCCCCGGGCCGCGGAAGGAAAAACTGTTTTTT. Translated: CASSTPGPRKEKLFF.

This clonotype was recorded at least ten times. This sequence joins TRBV6-1 and TRBJ2-1; possibly TRBD1 or TRBD2 for D (5 bases each). Germline-derived CDR1 and CDR2 are MNHNS and SASEGT. The CDR3 spans 13 residues. Trimming took off 6 bases at V and 2 bases at J, with 8 bases between the two ends. In nucleotides, the CDR3 is TGTGCCAGCAGGCAGGGAGCCTACAATGAGCAGTTCTTC. The encoded protein is CASRQGAYNEQFF.

The V call is TRBV7-2, the J call TRBJ2-5; 8 bases align to TRBD1. Germline CDR1 SGHTA, CDR2 FQGNSA. Losses at the gene ends were 6 bases for V and 7 bases for J; bases not matched to a gene: 7. This CDR3 has 13 amino acids. CDR3 protein: CASRTDRVVTQYF. CDR3 DNA: TGTGCCAGCAGAACGGACAGGGTGGTGACCCAGTACTTC.

This clonotype occurred many times. The chain has TRBV5-1 and TRBJ2-7, with 14 bases that match TRBD2. The CDR3 runs to 17 residues. Germline CDR1 is SGHRS and CDR2 is YFSETQ. Losses at the gene ends were 0 bases for V and 0 bases for J; bases not matched to a gene: 2. The CDR3 nucleotides read TGCGCCAGCAGCTTGGGGACTAGCGGGAGGAGCTCCTACGAGCAGTACTTC. Encoded protein: CASSLGTSGRSSYEQYF.

This clonotype was seen a handful of times. The genes are TRBV6-2 or TRBV6-3 and TRBJ2-7; 8 nucleotides agree with TRBD1. Per the germline V gene, CDR1 is MNHEY and CDR2 is SVGEGT. J was trimmed by 3 bases and V by 8 bases; bases with no gene match: 3. The CDR3 runs 12 residues. CDR3 bases: TGTGCCAGCGGGACAGGCCTCTACGAGCAGTACTTC. Translating it yields CASGTGLYEQYF.

J is TRBJ2-7 and V is TRBV7-9, with TRBD2 identical over 9 bases. The CDR3 consists of 16 residues. V trimming: 5 bases; J trimming: 3 bases; junction bases outside the gene matches: 11. The germline V gene encodes CDR1 SEHNR and CDR2 FQNEAQ (reference sequence). CDR3: CASSRDLAGTSYEQYF. CDR3 coding DNA: TGTGCCAGCAGCAGGGATCTAGCGGGAACGAGCTACGAGCAGTACTTC.

This clonotype was recorded a few times. The chain links TRBV13 to TRBJ2-7; TRBD1 is a possible D gene (6 bases). The germline V gene has CDR1 PRHDT and CDR2 FYEKMQ (reference sequence). Trimming left V 5 bases short and J 2 bases short, with 16 bases between. The length of the CDR3 is 15 residues. The CDR3, as DNA: TGTGCCAGCAGCCCCAACCAGGACAGAGCCTACGAGCAGTACTTC. Translation gives CASSPNQDRAYEQYF.

This clonotype was seen once. The chain uses TRBV20-1 and TRBJ1-4, with TRBD1 as a possible D gene (6 bases). This CDR3 spans 14 amino acids. Trimming cost V 3 bases and J 4 bases, with 12 bases left between them. Germline V gives CDR1 DFQATT, CDR2 SNEGSKA (reference sequence). The CDR3 sequence: CSASPEGGNEKLFF. The CDR3 nucleotides read TGCAGTGCTAGCCCGGAGGGGGGTAATGAAAAACTGTTTTTT.

The chain links TRBV5-1 to TRBJ1-3; weak D call: TRBD1 (5 bases). Trimming pared 0 bases from V and 0 bases from J, leaving 10 bases between. Germline lookup yields CDR1 SGHRS and CDR2 YFSETQ. CDR3 length equals 16 residues. The CDR3 protein is CASSLVGGSSGNTIYF. In DNA, the CDR3 is TGCGCCAGCAGCTTGGTCGGGGGGAGCTCTGGAAACACCATATATTTT.

The genes are TRBV20-1 and TRBJ2-1; tentatively, D is TRBD1 (5 bases). The V gene lost 0 bases and the J gene lost 15 bases, with 15 bases spanning the gap. Germline-derived CDR1 and CDR2 are DFQATT and SNEGSKA (reference sequence). The CDR3 spans 12 residues. CDR3 region: CSARDARVGAFF. CDR3 DNA sequence: TGCAGTGCTAGAGACGCCAGGGTCGGAGCGTTCTTC.

This clonotype was picked up a small number of times. The rearrangement uses TRBV19 and TRBJ1-5, with TRBD1 matching over 10 bases. The J segment lost 5 bases and the V segment lost 7 bases, leaving 8 bases of the junction unmatched. Germline V lookup: CDR1 LNHDA, CDR2 SQIVND (reference sequence). The CDR3 spans 15 residues. The CDR3 region has the DNA TGTGCCAGTAAGTTCACCGGGACAGGGGATCAGCCCCAGCATTTT. Amino acids: CASKFTGTGDQPQHF.

The V call is TRBV20-1, the J call TRBJ2-4; D is tentatively TRBD1 or TRBD2 (7 bases each). Trimming stripped 4 bases from V and 0 bases from J, with 10 bases between. Germline V gene sequence: CDR1 DFQATT, CDR2 SNEGSKA (reference sequence). This CDR3 is 14 amino acids long. The CDR3 DNA reads as TGCAGTGCTACCAGGGGGGGAGCCAAAAACATTCAGTACTTC. Protein sequence: CSATRGGAKNIQYF.